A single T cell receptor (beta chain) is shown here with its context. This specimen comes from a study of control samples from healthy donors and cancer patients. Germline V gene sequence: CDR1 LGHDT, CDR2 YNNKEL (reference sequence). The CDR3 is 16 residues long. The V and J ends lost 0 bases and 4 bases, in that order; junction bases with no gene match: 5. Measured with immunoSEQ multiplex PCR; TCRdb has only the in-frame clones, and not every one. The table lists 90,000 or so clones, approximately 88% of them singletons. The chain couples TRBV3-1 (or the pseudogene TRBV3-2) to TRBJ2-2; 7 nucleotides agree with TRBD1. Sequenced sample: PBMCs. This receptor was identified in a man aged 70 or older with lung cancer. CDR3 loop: CASSQERGRVTGELFF. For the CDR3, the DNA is TGTGCCAGCAGCCAAGAAAGGGGGCGCGTCACCGGGGAGCTGTTTTTT.